A selection of T cell receptor beta chains follows, all from one sample in a study of cytomegalovirus exposure and HLA in healthy donors. This table comes from immunoSEQ multiplex PCR, and its TCRdb copy is limited to in-frame clones, with some not included. The sample lists under 200,000 clones; roughly three quarters were seen once. Sequencing used PBMCs. The receptors originated from a woman in her forties or fifties in good health and CMV-seronegative. CDR3s include the opening cysteine and the closing phenylalanine or tryptophan. Fields, in order: V gene, D gene, J gene, clone size, CDR3 DNA, CDR3 protein. The D gene is left open where the match is weak. Not all rows give a size; the values are once, few, many and, for expanded clones, a class.

TRBV10-1	TRBD1	TRBJ2-7	NA	TGCGCCAGCAGTGCCGCAGGGGGAGCCGGAGAGCAGTACTTC	CASSAAGGAGEQYF
TRBV11-2	NA	TRBJ1-1	NA	TGTGCCAGCAGCTTAGTTTGGGGCAGAGATACTGAAGCTTTCTTT	CASSLVWGRDTEAFF
TRBV6-5	TRBD1	TRBJ2-5	NA	TGTGCCAGCAGGAGACAGGGGCAAGAGACCCAGTACTTC	CASRRQGQETQYF
TRBV4-3	NA	TRBJ2-2	NA	TGCGCCAGCAGCCAAGGTGGCAGGGCCAACACCGGGGAGCTGTTTTTT	CASSQGGRANTGELFF
TRBV28	TRBD2	TRBJ2-1	few	TGTGCCAGCAGTCTCGGGACTAGCGGCGCCTACAATGAGCAGTTCTTC	CASSLGTSGAYNEQFF
TRBV19	TRBD1	TRBJ1-5	once	TGTGCCAGTAGTTCTGGGGGGGGGACAGGGGCACATTTT	CASSSGGGTGAHF
TRBV28	TRBD1	TRBJ2-2	few	TGTGCCAGCAGTCCCCCCCCGACAGGGGGACAGTTGGGCGGGGAGCTGTTTTTT	CASSPPPTGGQLGGELFF
TRBV4-3	TRBD1	TRBJ2-1	few	TGCGCCAGCAGCCAAAGGCAGGGGGCCTACAATGAGCAGTTCTTC	CASSQRQGAYNEQFF
TRBV6-5	TRBD2	TRBJ2-1	NA	TGTGCCAGCAGTTACGAGGCTAGCGGTTCCTACAATGAGCAGTTCTTC	CASSYEASGSYNEQFF
TRBV9	NA	TRBJ2-3	NA	TGTGCCAGCAGCGTTCTGGCAGCGGTATCAGATACGCAGTATTTT	CASSVLAAVSDTQYF
TRBV9	NA	TRBJ1-1	NA	TGTGCCAGCAGCCCTCGTAGCGGGGGGAACACTGAAGCTTTCTTT	CASSPRSGGNTEAFF
TRBV5-1	TRBD1	TRBJ2-7	NA	TGCGCCAGCAGCTTACCAGGGGGCCACGAGCAGTACTTC	CASSLPGGHEQYF
TRBV7-2	NA	TRBJ1-1	NA	TGTGCCAGCATCCTTAGTATCCCCCTTGAAGCTTTCTTT	CASILSIPLEAFF
TRBV6-5	TRBD1	TRBJ2-4	NA	TGTGCCAGCAGCAAGGGGGCAGGGGGAACCAACATTCAGTACTTC	CASSKGAGGTNIQYF
TRBV4-2	NA	TRBJ1-2	NA	TGTGCCAGCAGCCAAGATACCCCAGGGCCCGAGGCTGGCTACACCTTC	CASSQDTPGPEAGYTF
TRBV27	NA	TRBJ2-5	NA	TGTGCCAGCAGTTTCCTGTACCAAGAGACCCAGTACTTC	CASSFLYQETQYF
TRBV11-2	TRBD2	TRBJ2-1	NA	TGTGCCAGCAGCTTAGATCTTAGCGGGAGGGCCCCGCGCTCCTACAATGAGCAGTTCTTC	CASSLDLSGRAPRSYNEQFF
TRBV19	TRBD1	TRBJ1-5	NA	TGTGCCAGTAGTAGGTACAGGGGGCAAAATCAGCCCCAGCATTTT	CASSRYRGQNQPQHF
TRBV7-2	NA	TRBJ1-1	NA	TGTGCCAGCAGCCTAGCTGGGGCAGACAACACTGAAGCTTTCTTT	CASSLAGADNTEAFF
TRBV13	TRBD2	TRBJ2-1	few	TGTGCCAGCAGCTCCGGGAGGGGGGCCCATGAGCAGTTCTTC	CASSSGRGAHEQFF
TRBV7-9	NA	TRBJ2-2	few	TGTTCCAGCAGCTTTCGTCACCAGGAGGGTGTCCCCGGGGAGCTGTTTTTT	CSSSFRHQEGVPGELFF
TRBV27	NA	TRBJ1-3	NA	TGTGCCAGCAGTACTCGAAGGGGCCTCTCTGGAAACACCATATATTTT	CASSTRRGLSGNTIYF
TRBV19	NA	TRBJ1-5	NA	TGTGCCAGTAGAGTGGTCGGGGGCAATCAGCCCCAGCATTTT	CASRVVGGNQPQHF
TRBV30	NA	TRBJ1-1	many	TGTGCCTGGAGGGTCCTCAAGCGGGGCACTGAAGCTTTCTTT	CAWRVLKRGTEAFF
TRBV28	TRBD1	TRBJ2-3	NA	TGTGCCAGCAAGTCTAGTGGGACAGGAGATACGCAGTATTTT	CASKSSGTGDTQYF
TRBV7-2	TRBD1	TRBJ2-7	NA	TGTGCCAGCAGCCTAGAGGGTTCGACAGGGTTGTATCACTACGAGCAGTACTTC	CASSLEGSTGLYHYEQYF
TRBV4-3	NA	TRBJ1-3	NA	TGCGCCAGCAGCCCTGCCGGGGGTGGAAACACCATATATTTT	CASSPAGGGNTIYF
TRBV5-1	NA	TRBJ2-1	NA	TGCGCCAGCAGCTTGCCAGGGGTTATTGATGAGCAGTTCTTC	CASSLPGVIDEQFF
TRBV5-4	TRBD1	TRBJ2-3	few	TGTGCCACCACCCGGGACAGAAAAGATACGCAGTATTTT	CATTRDRKDTQYF
TRBV19	NA	TRBJ2-5	few	TGTGCCAGTAGCCCCGGCGGGGTGACCCAGTACTTC	CASSPGGVTQYF
TRBV7-2	TRBD1	TRBJ1-1	NA	TGTGCCAGCAGCCCCCGACAGGGGGAGGGCACTGAAGCTTTCTTT	CASSPRQGEGTEAFF
TRBV9	TRBD2	TRBJ2-5	NA	TGTGCCAGCAGCGTATCTAGCGGGGTTCAAGAGACCCAGTACTTC	CASSVSSGVQETQYF
TRBV15	NA	TRBJ1-2	few	TGTGCCACCAGCAGAACCGACAGGCGGCCTTATGGCTACACCTTC	CATSRTDRRPYGYTF
TRBV7-9	NA	TRBJ1-1	NA	TGTTCCCGAGGGGGGGGCCGTGACGACACTGAAGCTTTCTTT	CSRGGGRDDTEAFF
TRBV7-7	TRBD2	TRBJ2-3	NA	TGTGCCAGCAGCTTAGGAGCGGGGCAGGATACGCAGTATTTT	CASSLGAGQDTQYF
TRBV19	TRBD1	TRBJ2-7	NA	TGTGCCAGTAGTATCCACGGGACAGGGCACTTCGAGCAGTACTTC	CASSIHGTGHFEQYF
TRBV28	TRBD1	TRBJ1-2	NA	TGTGCCAGCAGTTACAGGGGGCTTTTAGGTGGCTACACCTTC	CASSYRGLLGGYTF
TRBV18	NA	TRBJ2-7	NA	TGTGCCAGCTCACCAGGGTGGGGCACGACCGAGCAGTACTTC	CASSPGWGTTEQYF
TRBV18	TRBD1	TRBJ1-1	NA	TGTGCCAGCTCCCCGGACAGGCGGAACACTGAAGCTTTCTTT	CASSPDRRNTEAFF
TRBV6-4	TRBD1	TRBJ1-2	once	TGTGCCAGCAGTGCGACAGGGAACTATGGCTACACCTTC	CASSATGNYGYTF
TRBV29-1	TRBD1	TRBJ1-2	NA	TGCAGCGGCAGGACAGGGGATGGCTACACCTTC	CSGRTGDGYTF
TRBV5-8	NA	TRBJ2-1	NA	TGTGCCAGCAGCTCGTTGGCGGAGCCCTACAATGAGCAGTTCTTC	CASSSLAEPYNEQFF
TRBV21-1	NA	TRBJ2-7	NA	TGTGCCAGCAGCAAACGGACAGGTGAAATCTCCTACGAGCAGTACTTC	CASSKRTGEISYEQYF
TRBV7-2	NA	TRBJ2-7	NA	TGTGCCAGCAGCCGCACCCCACTGAGAGGCGACGAGCAGTACTTC	CASSRTPLRGDEQYF
TRBV13	TRBD1	TRBJ1-1	NA	TGTGCCAGCAGCCTAGGACAGGGAGAGGAAGCTTTCTTT	CASSLGQGEEAFF
TRBV11-3	NA	TRBJ2-7	NA	TGTGCCAGCAGCTCCGGGGACGAGCAGTACTTC	CASSSGDEQYF
TRBV7-9	NA	TRBJ2-2	NA	TGTGCCAGCAGCCCCGGGAACTTTAACACCGGGGAGCTGTTTTTT	CASSPGNFNTGELFF